The 7 T cell receptor beta chains in this list originate from one sample, sequenced in a study of molecular identifiers for immune sequencing clone quantification. Each CDR3 protein is one row after TCRdb ran MiXCR on the PCR reads. The profile covers some 320,000 distinct CDR3 sequences, with roughly 23% appearing a single time and around 0.74% taken by the ten largest. The sequenced sample was naive CD8+ T cells from blood, with Jurkat cell RNA spiked in. Subset: FACS-sorted CD8+CD4-CCR7+CD45RA+ naive T cells. The receptors derive from a human donor in good health. Some libraries in this study had Jurkat cell RNA spiked in.

The chain is built from TRBV27 and TRBJ1-4; 8 bases fit TRBD1. The CDR3 loop spans 14 amino acids. Germline V gene lookup returns CDR1 MNHEY and CDR2 SMNVEV (reference sequence). Unmatched junction bases numbered 3, after V lost 5 bases and J lost 4 bases. DNA of the CDR3: TGTGCCAGCAGTATTACAGGGGGTAATGAAAAACTGTTTTTT. This encodes CASSITGGNEKLFF.

The chain joins TRBV6-6 to TRBJ2-7; D ambiguous. CDR3 length: 13 amino acids. V was clipped by 6 bases and J by 2 bases, with 11 bases between them. Germline CDR1 and CDR2: MNHNY and SVGAGI (reference sequence). CDR3 coding DNA: TGTGCCAGCAGCTCACCCTACGCCTACGAGCAGTACTTC. This gives the protein CASSSPYAYEQYF.

The table lists this clonotype with many counts. At one boundary the junction diverges from the germline segment, which might be a read error. The chain links TRBV13 to TRBJ1-2, with D possibly matching TRBD1 (5 bases). The germline V gene encodes CDR1 PRHDT and CDR2 FYEKMQ (reference sequence). This CDR3 region has 14 residues. The CDR3 DNA follows: TGTGCCAGCAGCCTAGGGGCAGGCGATTATGGCTACACCTTC. Translated: CASSLGAGDYGYTF.

This clonotype was detected ten times or more. V and J are TRBV27 and TRBJ1-5, with TRBD1 as a possible D gene (5 bases). V lost 3 bases, J lost 1 base, and 7 bases lay in between. This CDR3 contains 14 residues. Per germline, CDR1 MNHEY and CDR2 SMNVEV (reference sequence). The CDR3 nucleotides are TGTGCCAGCAGTTTGGGGACGAGCAATCAGCCCCAGCATTTT. It yields the protein CASSLGTSNQPQHF.

This chain joins TRBV20-1 and TRBJ1-2, with a weak D call TRBD1 (5 bases). V lost 0 bases and J lost 2, with 25 bases in between. The CDR3 runs 19 residues. From germline, CDR1 is DFQATT and CDR2 SNEGSKA (reference sequence). Written as DNA, the CDR3 is TGCAGTGCTAGAGACCTAGGTTCCTTGGGGCCGCTCCAAAACTATGGCTACACCTTC. It codes for CSARDLGSLGPLQNYGYTF.

A word on this clonotype: This may be a read error, as it is one base from a much larger clone. The gene calls are TRBV5-6 and TRBJ2-3; D is possibly TRBD2 (5 bases). V lost 1 base, J lost 4 bases, and 16 bases lay in between. CDR1 and CDR2 from the germline V gene are SGHDT and YYEEEE. This CDR3 spans 16 amino acids. This CDR3 is CASSLSVGMRPDTQYF. The CDR3 DNA is TGTGCCAGCAGCTTGTCCGTCGGGATGAGGCCAGATACGCAGTATTTT.

This clonotype has ten or more counts. This rearrangement joins TRBV7-9 to TRBJ2-7; 7 bases are shared with TRBD1. The CDR3 length is 13 residues. Germline CDR1 and CDR2: SEHNR and FQNEAQ (reference sequence). V lost 5 bases, J lost 3 bases, and 4 bases stayed unmatched. The DNA for the CDR3 is TGTGCCAGCAGCCCGGACAGGCACTACGAGCAGTACTTC. Its translation is CASSPDRHYEQYF.